This TCR beta chain stems from a study of early T cells in non-severe SARS-CoV-2 infection. Overall study context: The authors sequenced bulk RNA from unsorted whole blood, leaving chains unpaired. Study-wide findings and caveats: Comparison of clonotypes with VDJdb favored anti-spike CD8 responses while missing private and CD4 specificities.

Ten or more counts support this clonotype. Its matching antigen is unknown. As part of library construction, unique molecular identifiers were attached to individual cDNA molecules. A single record per CDR3 protein comes from TCRdb applying MiXCR to the 5' RACE reads. The data show about 67,000 distinct CDR3 sequences, 9.5% to 13% seen once. The CDR3 sequence is 14 residues long. Germline V CDR1 and CDR2: LNHDA, SQIVND (reference sequence). V lost 3 bases, J lost 7 bases, and 13 bases lay in between. The chain employs TRBV19 and TRBJ2-4; D call uncertain. This receptor was identified in an adult who was a healthcare worker with PCR-confirmed SARS-CoV-2 infection or an uninfected control (not recorded which). Sequenced input: whole blood. Here the CDR3 DNA reads TGTGCCAGTAGTATGGGTGTCATTGGGAACATTCAGTACTTC. As protein: CASSMGVIGNIQYF.